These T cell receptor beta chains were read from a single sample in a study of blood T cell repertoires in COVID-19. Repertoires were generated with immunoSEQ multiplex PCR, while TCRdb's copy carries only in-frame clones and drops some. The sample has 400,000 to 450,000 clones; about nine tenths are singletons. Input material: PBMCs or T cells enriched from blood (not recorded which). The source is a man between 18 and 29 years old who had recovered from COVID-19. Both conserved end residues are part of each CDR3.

CDR3aa: CASSAYLDSPYEQYF; v_gene: TRBV5-5; len: 15
CDR3aa: CASSFSRFNEQFF; v_gene: TRBV27; len: 13
CDR3aa: CASSPTDREYGYTF; v_gene: TRBV28; len: 14
CDR3aa: CASSVGQGSGNTIYF; v_gene: TRBV9; len: 15
CDR3aa: CASSLEYSNQPQHF; v_gene: TRBV11-2; len: 14
CDR3aa: CASSPLAGSTGELFF; v_gene: TRBV18; len: 15
CDR3aa: CASNLAGVISPLHF; v_gene: TRBV7-2; len: 14
CDR3aa: CASSQDSSGTDTQYF; v_gene: TRBV4-1; len: 15
CDR3aa: CASSFPTGGGYTF; v_gene: TRBV7-6; len: 13
CDR3aa: CASERRDRRRNTEAFF; v_gene: TRBV28; len: 16
CDR3aa: CSVGQGGYTF; v_gene: TRBV29-1; len: 10
CDR3aa: CATYRANTEAFF; v_gene: TRBV19; len: 12
CDR3aa: CAWTQGGADGYTF; v_gene: TRBV30; len: 13
CDR3aa: CASSRDRYNQPQHF; v_gene: TRBV18; len: 14
CDR3aa: CASSMLGGRGTGELFF; v_gene: TRBV19; len: 16
CDR3aa: CASSHTNSGQQYF; v_gene: TRBV5-4; len: 13
CDR3aa: CASSLFGQGTEAFF; v_gene: TRBV7-9; len: 14
CDR3aa: CASSERRTGSTEAFF; v_gene: TRBV7-9; len: 15
CDR3aa: CASRKEQEFGTEAFF; v_gene: TRBV6-5; len: 15
CDR3aa: CASSFAGIGSYEQYF; v_gene: TRBV7-2; len: 15
CDR3aa: CASSSLQAEAFF; v_gene: TRBV5-5; len: 12
CDR3aa: CASSLWSESDTQYF; v_gene: TRBV27; len: 14
CDR3aa: CASNFGHLQGTEAFF; v_gene: TRBV5-1; len: 15
CDR3aa: CASSFSESNTGELFF; v_gene: TRBV5-4; len: 15
CDR3aa: CASSQPGQLNNEQFF; v_gene: TRBV3-1/TRBV3-2; len: 15
CDR3aa: CASSFQGATEAFF; v_gene: TRBV5-6; len: 13
CDR3aa: CASSPDVNQPQHF; v_gene: TRBV4-2; len: 13
CDR3aa: CASSKKPGQGPYNEQFF; v_gene: TRBV27; len: 17
CDR3aa: CASNTGRGLSPLHF; v_gene: TRBV2; len: 14
CDR3aa: CASSLRTGDYEQYF; v_gene: TRBV5-4; len: 14
CDR3aa: CASSLDPADGPGELFF; v_gene: TRBV5-1; len: 16
CDR3aa: CASNTGTGPYNEQFF; v_gene: TRBV2; len: 15
CDR3aa: CASSILAESTDTQYF; v_gene: TRBV19; len: 15
CDR3aa: CASSQGARETQYF; v_gene: TRBV14; len: 13
CDR3aa: CASSQEMSSGNTIYF; v_gene: TRBV4-1; len: 15
CDR3aa: CATNSAGLGYTF; v_gene: TRBV6-5; len: 12
CDR3aa: CSATLAFRQYF; v_gene: TRBV20-1; len: 11
CDR3aa: CASFGQENYGYTF; v_gene: TRBV11-2; len: 13
CDR3aa: CASSLIGRNTEAFF; v_gene: TRBV11-2; len: 14
CDR3aa: CASSQDRTDPLGGYTF; v_gene: TRBV3-1/TRBV3-2; len: 16
CDR3aa: CASSSLAGGANIQYF; v_gene: TRBV5-6; len: 15
CDR3aa: CASSFDSVSYEQYF; v_gene: TRBV5-1; len: 14
CDR3aa: CASSLSWDSYEQYF; v_gene: TRBV28; len: 14
CDR3aa: CASSYSRGLETQYF; v_gene: TRBV6-5; len: 14
CDR3aa: CASSYWGRSGTGELFF; v_gene: TRBV6-5; len: 16
CDR3aa: CASSLVAGRRETQYF; v_gene: TRBV5-1; len: 15
CDR3aa: CASSPWGQGNTEAFF; v_gene: TRBV18; len: 15
CDR3aa: CASSMGRVKTEAFF; v_gene: TRBV19; len: 14